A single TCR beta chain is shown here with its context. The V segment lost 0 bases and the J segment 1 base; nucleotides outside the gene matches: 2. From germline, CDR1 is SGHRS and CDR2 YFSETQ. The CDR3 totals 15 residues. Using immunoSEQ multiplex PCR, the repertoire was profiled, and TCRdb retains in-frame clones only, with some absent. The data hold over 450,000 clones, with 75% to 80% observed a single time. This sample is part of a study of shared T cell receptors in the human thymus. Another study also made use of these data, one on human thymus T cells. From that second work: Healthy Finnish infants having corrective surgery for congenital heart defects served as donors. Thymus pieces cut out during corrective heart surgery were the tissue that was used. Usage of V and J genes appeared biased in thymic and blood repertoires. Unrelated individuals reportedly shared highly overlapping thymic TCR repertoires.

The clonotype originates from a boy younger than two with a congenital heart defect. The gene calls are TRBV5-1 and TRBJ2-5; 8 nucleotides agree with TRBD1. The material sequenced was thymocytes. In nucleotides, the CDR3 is TGCGCCAGCAGCTTGGAACAGGGGGGCCAAGAGACCCAGTACTTC. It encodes CASSLEQGGQETQYF.